This TCR beta chain was retrieved from a study of T-cell reconstitution after alpha-beta-depleted transplantation in children. This clonotype was detected only a few times. The TCRbeta library was prepared with unique molecular identifiers. Via MiXCR, TCRdb re-called the PCR reads, giving one row per CDR3 protein. This sample has about 340,000 distinct CDR3 sequences, with 10% to 13% found just once. Trimming took 5 bases from V and 1 from J, leaving 14 bases between them. Germline V lookup: CDR1 LGHDT, CDR2 YNNKEL (reference sequence). The CDR3 has 15 amino acids. V gene TRBV3-1 combines with J gene TRBJ1-1; D uncertain. The source was PBMCs from the stem cell graft donor, collected from the stem cell graft. This receptor was obtained from a human donor who donated a stem cell graft to a child with acute lymphoblastic leukemia. CDR3 loop: CASSSGRGRNTEAFF. For the CDR3, the DNA is TGTGCCAGCAGCTCCGGCCGTGGGCGGAACACTGAAGCTTTCTTT.